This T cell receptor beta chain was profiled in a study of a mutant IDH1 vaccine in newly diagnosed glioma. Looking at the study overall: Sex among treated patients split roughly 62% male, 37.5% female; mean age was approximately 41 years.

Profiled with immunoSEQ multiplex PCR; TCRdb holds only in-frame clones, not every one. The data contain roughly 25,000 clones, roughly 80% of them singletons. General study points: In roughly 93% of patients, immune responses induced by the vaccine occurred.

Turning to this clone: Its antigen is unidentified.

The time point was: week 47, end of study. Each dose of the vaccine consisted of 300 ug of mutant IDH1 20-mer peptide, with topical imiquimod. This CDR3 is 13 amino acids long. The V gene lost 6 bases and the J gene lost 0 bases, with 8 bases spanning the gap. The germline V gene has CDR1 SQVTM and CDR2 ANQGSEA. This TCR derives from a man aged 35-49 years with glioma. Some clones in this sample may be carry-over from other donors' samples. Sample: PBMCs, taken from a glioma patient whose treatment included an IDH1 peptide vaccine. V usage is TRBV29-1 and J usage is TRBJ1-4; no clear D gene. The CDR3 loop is CSVGPATNEKLFF. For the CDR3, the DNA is TGCAGCGTCGGGCCTGCAACTAATGAAAAACTGTTTTTT. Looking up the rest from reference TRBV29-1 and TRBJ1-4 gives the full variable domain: SAVISQKPSRDICQRGTSLTIQCQVDSQVTMMFWYRQQPGQSLTLIATANQGSEATYESGFVIDKFPISRPNLTFSTLTVSNMSPEDSSIYLCSVGPATNEKLFFGSGTQLSVL.